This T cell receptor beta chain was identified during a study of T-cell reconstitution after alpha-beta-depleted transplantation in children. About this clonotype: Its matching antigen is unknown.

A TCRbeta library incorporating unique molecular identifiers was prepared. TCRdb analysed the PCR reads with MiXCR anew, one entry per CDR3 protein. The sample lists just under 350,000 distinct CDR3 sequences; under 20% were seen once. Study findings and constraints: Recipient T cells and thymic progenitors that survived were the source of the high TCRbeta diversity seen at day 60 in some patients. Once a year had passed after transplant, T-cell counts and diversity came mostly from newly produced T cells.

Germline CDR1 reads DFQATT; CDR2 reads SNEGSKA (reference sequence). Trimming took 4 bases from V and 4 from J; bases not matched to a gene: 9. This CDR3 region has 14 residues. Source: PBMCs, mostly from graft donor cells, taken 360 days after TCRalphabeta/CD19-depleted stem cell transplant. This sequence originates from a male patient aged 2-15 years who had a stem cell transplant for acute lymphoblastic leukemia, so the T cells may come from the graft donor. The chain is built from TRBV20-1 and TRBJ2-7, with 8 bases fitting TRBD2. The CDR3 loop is CSATPPGLVYEQYF. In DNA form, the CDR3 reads TGCAGTGCTACCCCACCGGGACTAGTTTACGAGCAGTACTTC.